This T cell receptor beta chain was identified in a study of T-cell reconstitution after alpha-beta-depleted transplantation in children. Study conclusions and caveats: Hyperexpanded clones declined; after one year, newly produced T cells mostly supplied diversity. In patients about two months after transplant, alpha-beta T cells reportedly arose from several hundred expanded graft clones.

In its sample, this clonotype was seen many times. Antigen unknown. This CDR3 has 17 amino acids. The germline gives CDR1 LGHNA, CDR2 YNFKEQ. The ends lost 1 base at V and 7 bases at J; junction bases unmatched: 11. Library preparation (for TCRbeta) was performed with unique molecular identifiers. MiXCR, run by TCRdb on the PCR reads, gives a single entry per CDR3 protein. The table shows over 450,000 distinct CDR3 sequences, with roughly a tenth occurring only once. Sample: PBMCs, taken before TCRalphabeta/CD19-depleted stem cell transplant. The chain combines TRBV4-2 with TRBJ1-4, with TRBD1 identical over 8 bases. The clonotype originates from a child under 10 years old with inherited bone marrow failure, due to receive a stem cell transplant. This CDR3 is CASSQVVVGQGTEKLFF. DNA of the CDR3: TGTGCCAGCAGCCAAGTCGTCGTAGGACAGGGAACTGAAAAACTGTTTTTT.